This T cell receptor (beta chain) was recorded in a study of cytomegalovirus exposure and HLA in healthy donors. PCR involved 60 Vbeta and 13 Jbeta primers. Some clones are missing from TCRdb's copy, which holds only in-frame ones; the method was immunoSEQ multiplex PCR. The sample includes around 150,000 clones, around four fifths seen only once; the top ten take about 10%. CDR1 and CDR2 (germline): MDHEN, SYDVKM. V shed 10 bases and J shed 7 bases, with 14 bases lying between them. CDR3 length: 12 amino acids. The origin of this receptor is a man in his fifties in good health and CMV-seropositive. The genes are TRBV28 and TRBJ2-1; D perhaps matches TRBD2 (5 bases). Sample: PBMCs. The CDR3 region is CATSGGGNEQFF. CDR3 nucleotide sequence: TGTGCCACTTCTGGCGGCGGGAATGAGCAGTTCTTC.